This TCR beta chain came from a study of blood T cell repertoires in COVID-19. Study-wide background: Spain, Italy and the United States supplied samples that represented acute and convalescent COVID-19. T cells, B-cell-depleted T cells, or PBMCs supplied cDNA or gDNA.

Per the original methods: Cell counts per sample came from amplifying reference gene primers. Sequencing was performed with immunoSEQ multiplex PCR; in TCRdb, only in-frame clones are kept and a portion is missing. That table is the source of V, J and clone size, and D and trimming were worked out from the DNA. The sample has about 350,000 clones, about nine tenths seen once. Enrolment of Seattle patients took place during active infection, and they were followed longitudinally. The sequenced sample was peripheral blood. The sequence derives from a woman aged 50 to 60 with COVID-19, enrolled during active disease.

The CDR3 coding sequence is TGTGCCAGCAGCTTAGATGGTGCTAGCGGTTCGTGGGGGCAGTATTTT. Protein: CASSLDGASGSWGQYF. The chain recombines TRBV11-3 with TRBJ2-3, with 7 bases fitting TRBD2. With 0 bases clipped from V and 11 bases from J, the junction kept 14 bases outside the gene matches. Germline CDR1 and CDR2: SGHNT and YENEEA. The CDR3 sequence is 16 residues long. Drawing the rest from reference TRBV11-3 and TRBJ2-3, the complete variable domain is EAGVVQSPRYKIIEKKQPVAFWCNPISGHNTLYWYLQNLGQGPELLIRYENEEAVDDSQLPKDRFSAERLKGVDSTLKIQPAELGDSAVYLCASSLDGASGSWGQYFGPGTRLTVL.